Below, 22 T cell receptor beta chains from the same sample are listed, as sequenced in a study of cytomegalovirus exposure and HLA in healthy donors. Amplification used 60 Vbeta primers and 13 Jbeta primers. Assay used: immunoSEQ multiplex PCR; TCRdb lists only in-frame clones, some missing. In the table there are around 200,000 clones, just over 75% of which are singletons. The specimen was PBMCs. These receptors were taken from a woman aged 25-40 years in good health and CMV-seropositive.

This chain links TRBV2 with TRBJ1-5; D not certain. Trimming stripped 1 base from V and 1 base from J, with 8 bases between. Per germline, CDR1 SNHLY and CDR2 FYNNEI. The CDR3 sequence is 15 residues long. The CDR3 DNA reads TGTGCCAGCAGTGAAGGGGCTTTCAGCAATCAGCCCCAGCATTTT. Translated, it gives CASSEGAFSNQPQHF.

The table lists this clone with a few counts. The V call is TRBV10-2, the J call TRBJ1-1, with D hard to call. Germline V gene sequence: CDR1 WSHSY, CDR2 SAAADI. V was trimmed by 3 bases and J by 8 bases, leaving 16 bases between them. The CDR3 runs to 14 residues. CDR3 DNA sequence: TGCGCCAGCAGTGAAATAGTCGGGGTGACGGAAGCTTTCTTT. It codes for CASSEIVGVTEAFF.

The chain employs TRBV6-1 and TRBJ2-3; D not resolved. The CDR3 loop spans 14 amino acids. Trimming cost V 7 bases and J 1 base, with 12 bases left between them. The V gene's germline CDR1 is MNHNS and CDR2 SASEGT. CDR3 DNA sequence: TGTGCCAGCAATACTCGAAGCGGCACAGATACGCAGTATTTT. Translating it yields CASNTRSGTDTQYF.

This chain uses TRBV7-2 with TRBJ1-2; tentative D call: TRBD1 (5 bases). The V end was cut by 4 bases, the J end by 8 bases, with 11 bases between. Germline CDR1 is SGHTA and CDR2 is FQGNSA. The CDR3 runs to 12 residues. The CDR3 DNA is TGTGCCAGCAGCTCCGCGGGGCAGGGCTACACCTTC. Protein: CASSSAGQGYTF.

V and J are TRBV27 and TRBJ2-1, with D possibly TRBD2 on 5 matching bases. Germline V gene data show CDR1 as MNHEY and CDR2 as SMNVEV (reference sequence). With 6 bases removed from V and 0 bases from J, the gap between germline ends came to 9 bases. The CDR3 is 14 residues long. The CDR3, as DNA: TGTGCCAGCAGGCCGAGGGACTCCTACAATGAGCAGTTCTTC. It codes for CASRPRDSYNEQFF.

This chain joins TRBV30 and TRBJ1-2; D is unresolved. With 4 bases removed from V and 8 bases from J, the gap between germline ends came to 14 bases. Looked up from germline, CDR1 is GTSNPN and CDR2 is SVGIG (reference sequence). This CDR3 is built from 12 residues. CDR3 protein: CAWTTGPGGYTF. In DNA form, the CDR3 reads TGTGCCTGGACCACCGGTCCGGGAGGCTACACCTTC. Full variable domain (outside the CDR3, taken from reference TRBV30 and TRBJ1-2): SQTIHQWPATLVQPVGSPLSLECTVEGTSNPNLYWYRQAAGRGLQLLFYSVGIGQISSEVPQNLSASRPQDRQFILSSKKLLLSDSGFYLCAWTTGPGGYTFGSGTRLTVV.

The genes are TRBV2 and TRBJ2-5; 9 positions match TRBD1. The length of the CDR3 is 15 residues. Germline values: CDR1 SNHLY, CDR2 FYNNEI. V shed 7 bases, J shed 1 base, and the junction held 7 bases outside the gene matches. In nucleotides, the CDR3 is TGTGCCAGCACCAAGACAGGGGGAATCCAAGAGACCCAGTACTTC. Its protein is CASTKTGGIQETQYF.

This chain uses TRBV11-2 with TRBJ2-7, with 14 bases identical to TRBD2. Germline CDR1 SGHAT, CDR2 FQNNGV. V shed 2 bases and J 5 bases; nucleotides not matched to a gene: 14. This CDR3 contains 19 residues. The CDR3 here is CASSLLGLAGVVAEDEQYF. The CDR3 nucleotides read TGTGCCAGCAGCTTACTGGGACTAGCGGGAGTCGTGGCGGAGGACGAGCAGTACTTC.

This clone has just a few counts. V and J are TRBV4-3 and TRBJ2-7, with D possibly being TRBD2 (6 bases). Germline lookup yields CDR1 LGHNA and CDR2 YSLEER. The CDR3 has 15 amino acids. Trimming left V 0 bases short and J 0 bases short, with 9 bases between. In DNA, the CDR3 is TGCGCCAGCAGCCAAGACCACGGGAGCTCCTACGAGCAGTACTTC. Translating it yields CASSQDHGSSYEQYF.

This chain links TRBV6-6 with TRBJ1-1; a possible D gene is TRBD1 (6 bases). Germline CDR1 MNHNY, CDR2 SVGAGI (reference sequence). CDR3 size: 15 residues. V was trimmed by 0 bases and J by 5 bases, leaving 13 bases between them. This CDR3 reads CASSYSQGSGTEAFF. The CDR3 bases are TGTGCCAGCAGTTACTCGCAGGGGTCAGGAACTGAAGCTTTCTTT.

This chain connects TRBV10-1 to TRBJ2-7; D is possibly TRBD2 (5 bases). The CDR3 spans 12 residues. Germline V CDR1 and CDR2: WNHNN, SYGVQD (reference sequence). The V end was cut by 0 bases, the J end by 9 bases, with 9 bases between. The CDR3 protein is CASSESTRGQYF. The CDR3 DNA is TGCGCCAGCAGTGAGTCGACTCGGGGGCAGTACTTC.

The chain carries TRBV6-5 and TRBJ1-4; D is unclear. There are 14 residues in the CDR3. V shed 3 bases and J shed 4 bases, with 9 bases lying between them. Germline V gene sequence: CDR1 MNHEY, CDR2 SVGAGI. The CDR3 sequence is CASSYGGDNEKLFF. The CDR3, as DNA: TGTGCCAGCAGTTATGGCGGAGATAATGAAAAACTGTTTTTT.

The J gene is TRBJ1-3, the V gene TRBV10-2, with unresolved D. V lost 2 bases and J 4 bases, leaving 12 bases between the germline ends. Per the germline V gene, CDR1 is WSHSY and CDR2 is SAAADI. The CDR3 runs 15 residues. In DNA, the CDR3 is TGCGCCAGCAGTGAGGGTGGGTCAGGCGGAAACACCATATATTTT. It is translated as CASSEGGSGGNTIYF.

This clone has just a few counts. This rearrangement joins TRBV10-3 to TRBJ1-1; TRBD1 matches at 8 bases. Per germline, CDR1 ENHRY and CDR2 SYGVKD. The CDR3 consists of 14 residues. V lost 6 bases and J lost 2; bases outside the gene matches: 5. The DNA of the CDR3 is TGTGCCATCAGCCGACAGGGGAGTAACACTGAAGCTTTCTTT. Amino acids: CAISRQGSNTEAFF.

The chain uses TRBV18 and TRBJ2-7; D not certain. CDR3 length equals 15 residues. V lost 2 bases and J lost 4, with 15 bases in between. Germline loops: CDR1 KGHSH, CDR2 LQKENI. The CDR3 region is CASSPGVGGIYEQYF. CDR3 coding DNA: TGTGCCAGCTCACCAGGAGTTGGTGGAATATACGAGCAGTACTTC.

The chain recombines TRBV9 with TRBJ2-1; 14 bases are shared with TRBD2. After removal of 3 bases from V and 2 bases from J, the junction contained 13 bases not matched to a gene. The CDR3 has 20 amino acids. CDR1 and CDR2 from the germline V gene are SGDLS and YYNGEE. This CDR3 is CASSDSDGTSGRVTYNEQFF. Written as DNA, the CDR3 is TGTGCCAGCAGCGACAGCGACGGGACTAGCGGGAGAGTAACCTACAATGAGCAGTTCTTC.

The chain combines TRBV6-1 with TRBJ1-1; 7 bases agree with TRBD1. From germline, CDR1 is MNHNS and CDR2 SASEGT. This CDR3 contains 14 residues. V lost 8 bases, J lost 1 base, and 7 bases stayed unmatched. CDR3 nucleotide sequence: TGTGCCAGCGTAACAGGGGCCAAGAACACTGAAGCTTTCTTT. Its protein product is CASVTGAKNTEAFF.

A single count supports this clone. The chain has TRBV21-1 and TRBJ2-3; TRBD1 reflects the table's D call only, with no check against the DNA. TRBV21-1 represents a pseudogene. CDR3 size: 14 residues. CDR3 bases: TGTGCCAGCGGGTTGACAGCTAGCACAGATACGCAGTATTTT. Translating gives CASGLTASTDTQYF.

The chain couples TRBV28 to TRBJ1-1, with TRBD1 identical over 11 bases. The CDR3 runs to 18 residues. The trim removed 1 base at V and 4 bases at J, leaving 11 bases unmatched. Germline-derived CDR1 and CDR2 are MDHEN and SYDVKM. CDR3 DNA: TGTGCCAGCAGTTTATTTACCCCGAGGGACAGGGGGGGCACTGAAGCTTTCTTT. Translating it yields CASSLFTPRDRGGTEAFF.

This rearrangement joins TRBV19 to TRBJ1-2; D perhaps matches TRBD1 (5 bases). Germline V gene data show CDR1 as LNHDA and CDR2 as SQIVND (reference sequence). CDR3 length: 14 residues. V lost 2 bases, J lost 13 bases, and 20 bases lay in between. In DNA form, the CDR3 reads TGTGCCAGTAGTATAAGTTTCCAGGGTCCATCACTCACCTTC. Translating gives CASSISFQGPSLTF.

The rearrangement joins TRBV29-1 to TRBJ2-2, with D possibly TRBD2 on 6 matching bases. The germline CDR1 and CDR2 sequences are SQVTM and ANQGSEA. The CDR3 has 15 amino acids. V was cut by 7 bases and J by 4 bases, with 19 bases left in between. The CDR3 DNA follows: TGCAGCGGCACAACCGGGACTCTGGGCACCGGGGAGCTGTTTTTT. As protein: CSGTTGTLGTGELFF.

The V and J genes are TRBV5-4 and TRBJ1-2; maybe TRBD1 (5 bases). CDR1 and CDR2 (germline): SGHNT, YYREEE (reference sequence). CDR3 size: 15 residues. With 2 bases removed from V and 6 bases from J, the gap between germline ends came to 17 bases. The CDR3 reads CASSFSQDLRDGYTF. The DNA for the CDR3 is TGTGCCAGCAGCTTTTCACAGGATCTTAGGGATGGCTACACCTTC.